This T cell receptor beta chain appears in the sequencing data of a study of blood T cell repertoires in COVID-19. About the research overall: Whether acute or convalescent, the COVID-19 samples came from the United States, Italy and Spain. The cDNA or gDNA used as material had been derived from T cells, B-cell-depleted T cells, or PBMCs.

CDR1 SGHVS and CDR2 FNYEAQ come from the germline V gene. V lost 2 bases and J lost 4, with 6 bases in between. The CDR3 is 12 amino acids. Data came from immunoSEQ multiplex PCR; TCRdb stores just in-frame clones and leaves some out. The data show 300,000 to 500,000 clones, approximately 91% seen once. Participant age was about 18 to 89 years, and participants resided in fewer than 30 US areas. Donors were grouped by their self-reported clinical history. Sequencing was performed on PBMCs or T cells enriched from blood (not recorded which). The receptor was derived from a woman between 40 and 55 years old with acute COVID-19. The J gene is TRBJ2-7, the V gene TRBV7-6; D gene unclear. The CDR3 nucleotides are TGTGCCAGCAGCTTAAGCTTTTACGAGCAGTACTTC. Translating it yields CASSLSFYEQYF. Full variable domain (rest looked up from reference TRBV7-6 and TRBJ2-7): GAGVSQSPRYKVTKRGQDVALRCDPISGHVSLYWYRQALGQGPEFLTYFNYEAQQDKSGLPNDRFSAERPEGSISTLTIQRTEQRDSAMYRCASSLSFYEQYFGPGTRLTVT.